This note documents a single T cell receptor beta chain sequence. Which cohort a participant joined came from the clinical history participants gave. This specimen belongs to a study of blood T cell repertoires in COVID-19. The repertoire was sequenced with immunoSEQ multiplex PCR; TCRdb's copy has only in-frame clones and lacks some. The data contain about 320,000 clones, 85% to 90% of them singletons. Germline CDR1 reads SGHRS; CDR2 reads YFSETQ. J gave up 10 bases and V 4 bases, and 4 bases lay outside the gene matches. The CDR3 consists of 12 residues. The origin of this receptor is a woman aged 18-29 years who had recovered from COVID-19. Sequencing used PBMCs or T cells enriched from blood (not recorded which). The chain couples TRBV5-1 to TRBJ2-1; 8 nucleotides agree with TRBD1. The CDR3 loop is CASSLQGEEQFF. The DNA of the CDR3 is TGCGCCAGCAGCCTACAGGGGGAGGAGCAGTTCTTC.